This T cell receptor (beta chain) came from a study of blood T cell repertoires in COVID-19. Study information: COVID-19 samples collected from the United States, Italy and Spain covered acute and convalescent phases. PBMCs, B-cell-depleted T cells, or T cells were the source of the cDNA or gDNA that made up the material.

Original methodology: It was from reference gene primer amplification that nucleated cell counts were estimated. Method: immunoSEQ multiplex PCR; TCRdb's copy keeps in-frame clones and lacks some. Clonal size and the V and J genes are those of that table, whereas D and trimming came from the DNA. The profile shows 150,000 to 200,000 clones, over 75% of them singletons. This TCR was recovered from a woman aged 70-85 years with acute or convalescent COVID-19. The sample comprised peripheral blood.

The CDR3 sequence: CASSHLGGSEQFF. Written as DNA, the CDR3 is TGTGCCAGCAGCCACCTGGGAGGGAGTGAGCAGTTCTTC. This rearrangement joins TRBV14 to TRBJ2-1; TRBD2 agrees at 7 bases. After removal of 3 bases from V and 9 bases from J, the junction contained 5 bases not matched to a gene. There are 13 residues in the CDR3. The germline V gene encodes CDR1 SGHDN and CDR2 FVKESK.